Each of the 26 T cell receptor beta chains below was sequenced from the same sample in a study of beta chain features in type 1 diabetes. Reverse transcription of all isolated RNA meant that expressed TCRB transcripts were sequenced. Using immunoSEQ multiplex PCR, the repertoire was profiled, and TCRdb retains in-frame clones only, with some absent. Of some 900,000 clones listed, about 17% are singletons. Sequencing was performed on naive CD4+ T cells from blood. These receptors originate from a woman under 30 in good health.

This clone came up a few times. This rearrangement joins TRBV4-1 to TRBJ2-1; D gene ambiguous. This CDR3 comprises 16 residues. CDR1 is MGHRA, CDR2 YSYEKL, per germline. V was pared by 0 bases and J by 4 bases, with 13 bases between. The CDR3 DNA reads as TGCGCCAGCAGCCAAGACCAGAACGGACCATACAATGAGCAGTTCTTC. Translation: CASSQDQNGPYNEQFF.

The gene calls are TRBV4-2 and TRBJ2-7; 9 bases are shared with TRBD2. V shed 4 bases and J 4 bases; nucleotides not matched to a gene: 8. Germline V gene lookup returns CDR1 LGHNA and CDR2 YNFKEQ. The CDR3 sequence is 15 residues long. This chain's CDR3 is CASSRILAGSYEQYF. As DNA, the CDR3 is TGTGCCAGCAGCCGAATCCTAGCGGGAAGTTACGAGCAGTACTTC.

The gene calls are TRBV4-3 and TRBJ2-1; 12 bases fit TRBD2. Germline V CDR1 and CDR2: LGHNA, YSLEER. Trimming removed 0 bases from V and 0 bases from J; junction bases left unmatched: 3. The length of the CDR3 is 18 residues. The chain's CDR3 is CASSQDLAGGPSYNEQFF. CDR3 DNA sequence: TGCGCCAGCAGCCAAGACCTAGCGGGAGGGCCCTCCTACAATGAGCAGTTCTTC.

The sample holds a few counts of this clone. The chain is built from TRBV13 and TRBJ2-5, with 9 bases fitting TRBD1. The assigned J gene may be wrong: the sequence end matches TRBJ2-7 better. The length of the CDR3 is 14 residues. CDR1 and CDR2 from the germline V gene are PRHDT and FYEKMQ (reference sequence). For the CDR3, the DNA is TGTGCCAGCCGCCGCGCCGGGACAGGGCTCGAGCAGTACTTC. It encodes CASRRAGTGLEQYF.

This clone was recorded a few times. The chain joins TRBV9 to TRBJ1-1, with D maybe TRBD1 (6 bases). The length of the CDR3 is 14 residues. Trimming took 3 bases from V and 0 from J, leaving 9 bases between them. Germline assignment: CDR1 SGDLS and CDR2 YYNGEE. CDR3 region: CASSADSLNTEAFF. The CDR3 DNA reads as TGTGCCAGCAGCGCGGACAGCCTGAACACTGAAGCTTTCTTT.

The chain couples TRBV18 to TRBJ2-7; D gene unclear. Per the germline V gene, CDR1 is KGHSH and CDR2 is LQKENI. V was clipped by 0 bases and J by 5 bases, with 8 bases between them. CDR3 length: 13 amino acids. The CDR3: CASSPPGADEQYF. CDR3 nucleotide sequence: TGTGCCAGCTCACCACCGGGCGCTGACGAGCAGTACTTC.

A word on this clone: Other DNA sequences in this sample translate to the same CDR3. J is TRBJ2-3 and V is TRBV13; D is undetermined. The CDR3 runs to 15 residues. Germline V CDR1 and CDR2: PRHDT, FYEKMQ (reference sequence). Between the trimmed V and J ends, which lost 3 bases and 1 base, there was a span of 11 bases. The DNA for the CDR3 is TGTGCCAGCAGCTTTCGGCAGGAAGGCACAGATACGCAGTATTTT. As protein: CASSFRQEGTDTQYF. Looking up the rest from reference TRBV13 and TRBJ2-3 gives the full variable domain: AAGVIQSPRHLIKEKRETATLKCYPIPRHDTVYWYQQGPGQDPQFLISFYEKMQSDKGSIPDRFSAQQFSDYHSELNMSSLELGDSALYFCASSFRQEGTDTQYFGPGTRLTVL.

The chain recombines TRBV7-2 with TRBJ2-2; D not resolved. Per germline, CDR1 SGHTA and CDR2 FQGNSA. V was clipped by 2 bases and J by 4 bases, with 5 bases between them. The CDR3 length is 13 residues. CDR3 residues: CASSLTITGELFF. The CDR3 DNA reads TGTGCCAGCAGCTTAACCATCACCGGGGAGCTGTTTTTT.

This rearrangement joins TRBV6-6 to TRBJ2-7; 13 positions agree with TRBD2. Trimming took 6 bases from V and 3 from J; bases not matched to a gene: 5. The CDR3 runs to 15 residues. Germline V gene data show CDR1 as MNHNY and CDR2 as SVGAGI (reference sequence). The CDR3 coding sequence is TGTGCCAGCAGCCTGAGGACTAGCGGGAGCTACGAGCAGTACTTC. Translating it yields CASSLRTSGSYEQYF.

This clone was observed a handful of times. The chain joins TRBV4-3 to TRBJ2-3, with D possibly TRBD2 on 5 matching bases. From germline, CDR1 is LGHNA and CDR2 YSLEER. There are 15 residues in the CDR3. Trimming removed 4 bases at V and 3 bases at J, with 14 bases between. The CDR3 loop reads CASSRGSSTTDTQYF. CDR3 bases: TGCGCCAGCAGCCGTGGGAGTTCAACTACAGATACGCAGTATTTT.

Details on this clone: This CDR3 is missing its conserved last phenylalanine or tryptophan, likely due to a read error. V gene TRBV6-5 combines with J gene TRBJ2-3; D remains unclear. This CDR3 region has 14 residues. The V gene lost 5 bases and the J gene lost 0 bases, with 9 bases spanning the gap. Germline CDR1 and CDR2: MNHEY and SVGAGI. The CDR3 sequence: CASSEDESTDTQYL. CDR3 coding DNA: TGTGCCAGCAGTGAGGACGAGAGCACAGATACGCAGTATCTT.

This clone was seen more than once but under ten times. The chain combines TRBV7-2 with TRBJ2-3; D is possibly TRBD2 (6 bases). The CDR3 covers 17 residues. Germline V gives CDR1 SGHTA, CDR2 FQGNSA. Trimming took off 2 bases at V and 4 bases at J, with 19 bases between the two ends. The CDR3 loop reads CASSLRATAGISDTQYF. The DNA for the CDR3 is TGTGCCAGCAGCTTAAGAGCTACGGCGGGAATCTCAGATACGCAGTATTTT.

The chain links TRBV7-9 to TRBJ2-5; the match to TRBD2 covers 7 bases. CDR1 is SEHNR and CDR2 is FQNEAQ in the germline V gene (reference sequence). Trimming took 5 bases from V and 3 from J; bases not matched to a gene: 12. The CDR3 loop spans 16 amino acids. The CDR3 is CASSHSGVAGEETQYF. In DNA, the CDR3 is TGTGCCAGCAGCCATTCGGGTGTTGCGGGAGAAGAGACCCAGTACTTC. Complete variable domain (other parts from reference TRBV7-9 and TRBJ2-5): DTGVSQNPRHKITKRGQNVTFRCDPISEHNRLYWYRQTLGQGPEFLTYFQNEAQLEKSRLLSDRFSAERPKGSFSTLEIQRTEQGDSAMYLCASSHSGVAGEETQYFGPGTRLLVL.

A few counts support this clone. The genes are TRBV7-9 and TRBJ2-1, with 7 bases that match TRBD1. Germline trimming cut 5 bases from V and 3 bases from J; bases unmatched to any gene: 7. Germline CDR1 reads SEHNR; CDR2 reads FQNEAQ (reference sequence). This CDR3 has 15 residues. The CDR3 loop reads CASSTTGTDYNEQFF. The CDR3 DNA sequence: TGTGCCAGCAGCACCACCGGGACAGACTACAATGAGCAGTTCTTC.

This clone was recorded a few times. The chain is built from TRBV18 and TRBJ2-7; D might be TRBD1 or TRBD2, each matching 5 bases. With 1 base removed from V and 1 base from J, the gap between germline ends came to 14 bases. The CDR3 sequence is 16 residues long. CDR1 and CDR2 (germline): KGHSH, LQKENI. CDR3 nucleotides: TGTGCCAGCTCACCACGGTGGGGACGAGCGTCCTACGAGCAGTACTTC. It is translated as CASSPRWGRASYEQYF.

This chain links TRBV23-1 with TRBJ1-1; D is unclear. TRBV23-1 is recorded as an ORF, its role being uncertain. The CDR3 has 14 amino acids. The V end was cut by 3 bases, the J end by 3 bases, with 11 bases between. The CDR3 nucleotides are TGCGCCAGCAGTCAGTCTCGGTCAGACACTGAAGCTTTCTTT. Translating gives CASSQSRSDTEAFF.

The rearrangement links TRBV15 to TRBJ2-2, with 8 bases identical to TRBD2. Per the germline V gene, CDR1 is LNHNV and CDR2 is YYDKDF (reference sequence). Trimming took 2 bases from V and 0 from J; bases not matched to a gene: 23. CDR3 length equals 23 residues. CDR3 sequence: CATSRSPREGNSPREPNTGELFF. DNA for the CDR3: TGTGCCACCAGCAGATCCCCCCGGGAGGGGAATTCACCGCGGGAACCGAACACCGGGGAGCTGTTTTTT.

This rearrangement joins TRBV5-1 to TRBJ1-5; D is unclear. Germline V gene data show CDR1 as SGHRS and CDR2 as YFSETQ. The CDR3 is 15 amino acids. Trimming shortened V by 0 bases and J by 6 bases, and 13 bases separated the two germline ends. The chain's CDR3 is CASSLAGQEGQPQHF. DNA for the CDR3: TGCGCCAGCAGCTTGGCGGGCCAGGAAGGTCAGCCCCAGCATTTT.

In its sample, this clone was seen a few times. The chain couples TRBV14 to TRBJ2-1; TRBD1 matches at 12 bases. J gave up 10 bases and V 9 bases, and 7 bases lay outside the gene matches. CDR3 size: 13 residues. The germline CDR1 and CDR2 sequences are SGHDN and FVKESK. The CDR3 protein is CASEPGQGAEQFF. The CDR3 DNA follows: TGTGCCAGTGAACCGGGACAGGGGGCCGAGCAGTTCTTC.

This clone was counted a few times. The chain employs TRBV27 and TRBJ2-5, with no clear D. Germline loops: CDR1 MNHEY, CDR2 SMNVEV (reference sequence). V lost 1 base to trimming and J lost 3 bases, with 6 bases between them. The length of the CDR3 is 13 residues. The CDR3, as DNA: TGTGCCAGCAGTTTATTCGGAGAAGAGACCCAGTACTTC. Protein: CASSLFGEETQYF.

This clone was detected only a few times. The chain is built from TRBV28 and TRBJ1-1, with a tentative D call TRBD1 (5 bases). The V end lost 4 bases, the J end lost 5 bases, and 14 bases lay between the germline ends. The germline CDR1 and CDR2 sequences are MDHEN and SYDVKM. This CDR3 comprises 14 residues. The CDR3 coding sequence is TGTGCCAGCAGTTCCCCCGGGACTTTAACTGAAGCTTTCTTT. Translating it yields CASSSPGTLTEAFF.

This clone was detected a few times. The rearrangement joins TRBV21-1 to TRBJ1-2. TRBV21-1 is a recognized pseudogene. The CDR3 covers 16 residues. In DNA, the CDR3 is TGTGCCAGCAGCAAAGTCCCATATTCTTTTGGCTATGGCTACACCTTC. This encodes CASSKVPYSFGYGYTF.

This clone came up a few times. V usage is TRBV16 and J usage is TRBJ2-6; possibly TRBD2 for D (5 bases). V lost 4 bases and J 0 bases, leaving 16 bases between the germline ends. Germline loops: CDR1 KGHSY, CDR2 FQNENV. This CDR3 contains 18 residues. In nucleotides, the CDR3 is TGTGCCAGCAGCCCCGGGGTAAACCGGGGCTCTGGGGCCAACGTCCTGACTTTC. Amino acids: CASSPGVNRGSGANVLTF. Variable domain in full (rest from reference TRBV16 and TRBJ2-6): GEEVAQTPKHLVRGEGQKAKLYCAPIKGHSYVFWYQQVLKNEFKFLISFQNENVFDETGMPKERFSAKCLPNSPCSLEIQATKLEDSAVYFCASSPGVNRGSGANVLTFGAGSRLTVL.

This clone was detected only a few times. The chain recombines TRBV9 with TRBJ2-7; D not resolved. Trimming stripped 3 bases from V and 3 bases from J, with 10 bases between. Germline V gene lookup returns CDR1 SGDLS and CDR2 YYNGEE. The CDR3 totals 13 residues. The CDR3 sequence: CASSADADYEQYF. In DNA form, the CDR3 reads TGTGCCAGCAGCGCGGACGCCGACTACGAGCAGTACTTC.

This clone has just a few counts. The chain joins TRBV9 to TRBJ2-3; D not resolved. Trimming stripped 2 bases from V and 2 bases from J, with 15 bases between. Germline V gives CDR1 SGDLS, CDR2 YYNGEE. The CDR3 loop spans 16 amino acids. CDR3 region: CASSVGASPHTDTQYF. CDR3 coding DNA: TGTGCCAGCAGCGTTGGAGCGTCGCCTCACACAGATACGCAGTATTTT.

This chain joins TRBV28 and TRBJ2-5; 10 bases fit TRBD1. V trimming: 7 bases; J trimming: 4 bases; junction bases outside the gene matches: 3. CDR3 length: 13 residues. Germline assignment: CDR1 MDHEN and CDR2 SYDVKM. CDR3 sequence (DNA): TGTGCCAGCATCGACAGGGGGCGAGAGACCCAGTACTTC. As protein: CASIDRGRETQYF.